This T cell receptor (beta chain) came from a study of identical twins. Study observations and caveats: Diverse VJ usage suggested most zero-insertion clonotypes were not invariant T cells. An excess of low generation probability was shown by twin-shared out-of-frame alpha sequences.

TCRdb reprocessed the 5' RACE reads via MiXCR and lists one record per CDR3 protein. The data hold over 550,000 distinct CDR3 sequences, with about 7.1% observed a single time. This clonotype showed up many times. The antigen is undetermined. V was clipped by 9 bases and J by 5 bases, with 16 bases between them. CDR1 and CDR2 from the germline V gene are KGHDR and SFDVKD. This CDR3 is built from 14 residues. The sample also formed part of further work on yellow fever vaccine responses in identical twins.

Sequenced input: PBMCs. The chain couples TRBV24-1 to TRBJ2-1; D call uncertain. The receptor's source is a woman aged 18-35 years in good health. CDR3 DNA sequence: TGTGCCACCCTTCGTTCGGACCATCACAATGAGCAGTTCTTC. Translating gives CATLRSDHHNEQFF.